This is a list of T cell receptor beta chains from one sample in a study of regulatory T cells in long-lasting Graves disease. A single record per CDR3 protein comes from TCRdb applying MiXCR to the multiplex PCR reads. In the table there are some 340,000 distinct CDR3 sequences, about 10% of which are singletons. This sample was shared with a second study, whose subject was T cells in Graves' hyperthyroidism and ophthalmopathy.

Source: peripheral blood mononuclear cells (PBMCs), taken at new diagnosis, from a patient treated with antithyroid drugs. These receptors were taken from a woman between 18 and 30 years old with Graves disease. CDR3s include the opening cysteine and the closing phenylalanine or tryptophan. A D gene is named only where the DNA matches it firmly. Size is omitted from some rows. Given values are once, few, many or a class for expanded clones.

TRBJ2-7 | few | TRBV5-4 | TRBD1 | TGTGCCAGCAGCTCAGAGGCCGGGACAGTTTCCTACGAGCAGTACTTC | CASSSEAGTVSYEQYF
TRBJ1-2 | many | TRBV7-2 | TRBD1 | TGTGCCAGCAGCGCCCGGACAGGGGGCGCCCACTACACCTTC | CASSARTGGAHYTF
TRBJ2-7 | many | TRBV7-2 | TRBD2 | TGTGCCAGCAGCACCATTGGCGCGGGAGCCTACGAGCAGTACTTC | CASSTIGAGAYEQYF
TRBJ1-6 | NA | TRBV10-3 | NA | TGTGCCATCAGTAGGACAGCTTCCGATTCACCCCTCCACTTT | CAISRTASDSPLHF
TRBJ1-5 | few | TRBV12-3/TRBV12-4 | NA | TGTGCCAGCAGTTTAGGGAGTGGGGGGCAGCCCCAGCATTTT | CASSLGSGGQPQHF
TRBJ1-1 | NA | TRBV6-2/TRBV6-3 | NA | TGTGCCAGCAGTGATGAGGTTTACGCTGAAGCTTTCTTT | CASSDEVYAEAFF
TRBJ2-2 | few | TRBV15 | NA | TGTGCCACCAGCAGAGGGACAACGAACACCGGGGAGCTGTTTTTT | CATSRGTTNTGELFF
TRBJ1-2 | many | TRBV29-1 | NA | TGCAGCGTTGAAAGAGGGAACTATGGCTACACCTTC | CSVERGNYGYTF
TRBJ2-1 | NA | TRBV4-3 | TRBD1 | TGCGCCAACAGCCTTGCTTGGGACAGCTACAATGAGCAGTTCTTC | CANSLAWDSYNEQFF
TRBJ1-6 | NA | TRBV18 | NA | TGTGCCAGCTCGCCTCTTTTGGATTCACCCCTCCACTTT | CASSPLLDSPLHF
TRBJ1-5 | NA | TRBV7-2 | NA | TGTGCCAGCAGTAAGGGCCGTAATCAGCCCCAGCATTTT | CASSKGRNQPQHF
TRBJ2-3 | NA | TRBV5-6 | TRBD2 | TGTGCCAGCAGCTTGGTCGCTAGCGGGAGTGTAACAGATACGCAGTATTTT | CASSLVASGSVTDTQYF
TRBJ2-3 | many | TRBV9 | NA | TGTGCCAGCAGCCCCCGCGACGTTGGGCAAGTTGTTTCAGATACGCAGTATTTT | CASSPRDVGQVVSDTQYF
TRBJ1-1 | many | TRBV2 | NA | TGTGCCAGCAGTGACCCCCGACGAGGTGTGTTCACTGAAGCTTTCTTT | CASSDPRRGVFTEAFF
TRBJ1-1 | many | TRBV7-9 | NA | TGTGCCAGCAGCTTTTTAGGAGGAGTCGGCACTGAAGCTTTCTTT | CASSFLGGVGTEAFF
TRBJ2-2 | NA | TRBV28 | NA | TGTGCCAGCATCCCTACCCCCGGAAGCGGTACGAACACCGGGGAGCTGTTTTTT | CASIPTPGSGTNTGELFF
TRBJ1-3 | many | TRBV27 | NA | TGTGCCAGCAGTCCCACGACCAGGGCCGGAAACACCATATATTTT | CASSPTTRAGNTIYF
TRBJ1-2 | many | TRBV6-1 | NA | TGTGCCAGCAGTGACTGGTACCGGCGATTCAGACAGCCCGCTCTTAACTATGGCTACACCTTC | CASSDWYRRFRQPALNYGYTF
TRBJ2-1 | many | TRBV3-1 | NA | TGTGCCAGCAGCCAAGGACGGCGGGTAAGCTCCTACAATGAGCAGTTCTTC | CASSQGRRVSSYNEQFF
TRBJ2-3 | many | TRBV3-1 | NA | TGTGCCAGCAGCCCCACCCAGGGGATCTCTAGCACAGATACGCAGTATTTT | CASSPTQGISSTDTQYF
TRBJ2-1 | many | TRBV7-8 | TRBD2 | TGTGCCAGCAGCGGCCGAGGTGTTGCGGGGGGGTACAATGAGCAGTTCTTC | CASSGRGVAGGYNEQFF
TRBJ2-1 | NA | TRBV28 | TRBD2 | TGTGCCAGCAGTTTCATTACCCGCCCGATCACTCTCCGGGGGGGGAATGAGCAGTTCTTC | CASSFITRPITLRGGNEQFF
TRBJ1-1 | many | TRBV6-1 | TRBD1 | TGTGCCAGCAGATATGGACAGGGCGGTACTGAAGCTTTCTTT | CASRYGQGGTEAFF
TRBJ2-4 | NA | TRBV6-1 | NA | TGTGCCAGCAGTGTGGGGGGCCATAGGGTAGGCATTCAGTACTTC | CASSVGGHRVGIQYF
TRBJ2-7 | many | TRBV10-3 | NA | TGTGCCATCAGTGGGGCCGGGCTCCCCTACGAGCAGTACTTC | CAISGAGLPYEQYF
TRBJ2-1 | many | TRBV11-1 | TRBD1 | TGTGCCAGCAGCTTCGCCGGGACAGGGGCGGGTTGGGAGCAGTTCTTC | CASSFAGTGAGWEQFF
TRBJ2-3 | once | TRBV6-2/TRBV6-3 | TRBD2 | TGTGCCACAACAAGCGGGGGGGCCGCAGATACGCAGTATTTT | CATTSGGAADTQYF
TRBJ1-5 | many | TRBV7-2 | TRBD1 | TGTGCCAGCAGCTTAGCGCACACAGGGGGGGGCAATCAGCCCCAGCATTTT | CASSLAHTGGGNQPQHF
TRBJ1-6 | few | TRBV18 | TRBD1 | TGTGCCAGCTCACCACTCGGGACAGGGGACTCACCCCTCCACTTT | CASSPLGTGDSPLHF
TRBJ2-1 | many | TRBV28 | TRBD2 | TGTGCCAGCAGTTATAGCGGGAACCTCCCCTACAATGAGCAGTTCTTC | CASSYSGNLPYNEQFF
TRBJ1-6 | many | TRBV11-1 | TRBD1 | TGTGCCAGCAGCCTGGGGACAGGGAGTTCACCCCTCCACTTT | CASSLGTGSSPLHF
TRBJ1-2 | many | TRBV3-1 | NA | TGTGCCAGCAGCCAAGATACAAGGACCTCAAATGGCTACACCTTC | CASSQDTRTSNGYTF
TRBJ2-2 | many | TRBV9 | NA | TGTGCCAGCAGGGGGGGCTCCGGGGAGCTGTTTTTT | CASRGGSGELFF
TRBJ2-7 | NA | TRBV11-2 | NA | TGTGCCAGCGGCCCAACTATGTACGAGCAGTACTTC | CASGPTMYEQYF
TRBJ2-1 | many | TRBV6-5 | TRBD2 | TGTGCCAGCAGTTACCGGGAGGGCTCCTACAATGAGCAGTTCTTC | CASSYREGSYNEQFF
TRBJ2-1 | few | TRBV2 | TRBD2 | TGTGCCAGCAGTGAAGATATGGCCGGGGGACTAGCGGGAGGCTACAATGAGCAGTTCTTC | CASSEDMAGGLAGGYNEQFF
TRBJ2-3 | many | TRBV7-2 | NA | TGTGCCAGCAACTGGGGGGCTAGCACAGATACGCAGTATTTT | CASNWGASTDTQYF
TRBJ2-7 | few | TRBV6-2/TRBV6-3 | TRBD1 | TGTGCCAGCAGTGAAGAAGGGACAGGCGCCTACGAGCAGTACTTC | CASSEEGTGAYEQYF
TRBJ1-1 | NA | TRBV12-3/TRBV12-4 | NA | TGTGCCAGCAGTTTTAACCTGGGCATGAACACTGAAGCTTTCTTT | CASSFNLGMNTEAFF
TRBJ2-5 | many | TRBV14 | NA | TGTGCCAGCAGCCATGCGAAAGAGACCCAGTACTTC | CASSHAKETQYF
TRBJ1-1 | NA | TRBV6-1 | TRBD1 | TGTGCCAGCCTCAGGGGGCTCTCTATGAACACTGAAGCTTTCTTT | CASLRGLSMNTEAFF
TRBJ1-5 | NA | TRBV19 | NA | TGTGCCAGTAGTATAGGCGGGCATCAGCCCCAGCATTTT | CASSIGGHQPQHF
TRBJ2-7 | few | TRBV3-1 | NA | TGTGCCAGCAGCCAAGATCCACAGGACGATCCGTACGAGCAGTACTTC | CASSQDPQDDPYEQYF
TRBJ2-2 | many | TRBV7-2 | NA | TGTGCCAGCAGCTTAGCCTCCTGGGGGAACACCGGGGAGCTGTTTTTT | CASSLASWGNTGELFF
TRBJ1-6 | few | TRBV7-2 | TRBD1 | TGTGCCAGCAGCTTGGGGACAGGGGGATCACCCCTCCACTTT | CASSLGTGGSPLHF
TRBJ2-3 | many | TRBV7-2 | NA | TGTGCCAGCAGCCCCCACCAACTAGTACGTACAGATACGCAGTATTTT | CASSPHQLVRTDTQYF
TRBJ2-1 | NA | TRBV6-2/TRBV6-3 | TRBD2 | TGTGCCAGCAGTCCCTGGACTAGCGGGAGTAATGAGCAGTTCTTC | CASSPWTSGSNEQFF
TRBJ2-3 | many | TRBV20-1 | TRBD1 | TGCAGTGCTAGAGAACAGGGGGCCACAGATACGCAGTATTTT | CSAREQGATDTQYF
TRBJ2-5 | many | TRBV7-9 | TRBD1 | TGTGCCAGCACCGGACGACAGGGGTTAGAAGAGACCCAGTACTTC | CASTGRQGLEETQYF
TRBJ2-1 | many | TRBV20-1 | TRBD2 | TGCAGTGCTAGAGATCGCCTAGCGGGATGGTATGAGCAGTTCTTC | CSARDRLAGWYEQFF
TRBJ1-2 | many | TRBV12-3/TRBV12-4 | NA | TGTGCCAGCAGTTTAGGCCGGGGCTATGGCTACACCTTC | CASSLGRGYGYTF
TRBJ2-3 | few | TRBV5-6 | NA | TGTGCCAGCAGCTTGGATGCGGCGGGTCGCACAGATACGCAGTATTTT | CASSLDAAGRTDTQYF
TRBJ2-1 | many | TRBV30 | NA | TGTGCCTGGAGTGTACAACGGAGGGGCTCCTACAATGAGCAGTTCTTC | CAWSVQRRGSYNEQFF
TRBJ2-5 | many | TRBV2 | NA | TGTGCCAGCAGGCAGTCGGGAATGGAAGAGACCCAGTACTTC | CASRQSGMEETQYF
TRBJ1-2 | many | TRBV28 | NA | TGTGCCAGCAACGCGGCAGGGCTAGAGTCTAACTATGGCTACACCTTC | CASNAAGLESNYGYTF
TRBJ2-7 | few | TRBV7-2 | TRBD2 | TGTGCCAGCAGTTCATTTCGGGGGGGAGTGACCTACGAGCAGTACTTC | CASSSFRGGVTYEQYF
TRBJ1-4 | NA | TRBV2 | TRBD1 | TGTGCCAGCAGTGAAAAGACAGGGCGGAGTGAAAAACTGTTTTTT | CASSEKTGRSEKLFF